This entry lists 2 T cell receptor beta chains sequenced from one sample in a study of response to subunit inactivated influenza vaccine. TCRdb redid the calling of the RT-PCR reads with MiXCR, one entry per CDR3 protein. The profile shows some 570,000 distinct CDR3 sequences, approximately 10% of them singletons. These data also formed part of another study, on T cells expressing NK-cell markers. In that study: Making the TCR beta cDNA relied on 5'RACE template switching with UMIs.

Sample: PBMCs from blood, taken on the day of vaccination. The receptor set was obtained from a man aged 50 or older who received an inactivated influenza vaccine.

This clonotype showed up just a few times. The chain links TRBV20-1 to TRBJ1-5; no firm D call. The germline gives CDR1 DFQATT, CDR2 SNEGSKA (reference sequence). The CDR3 length is 15 residues. The ends were cut back, 6 bases at V and 1 base at J, with 16 bases in the middle. The DNA of the CDR3 is TGCAGTGCAGGATCGGCCCTAGGGAGCAATCAGCCCCAGCATTTT. Translating gives CSAGSALGSNQPQHF.

The table lists this clonotype with many counts. The chain carries TRBV7-9 and TRBJ2-1; D remains unclear. Germline CDR1 and CDR2: SEHNR and FQNEAQ (reference sequence). Trimming left V 3 bases short and J 15 bases short, with 18 bases between. The CDR3 has 13 residues. The CDR3 loop reads CASSFSQDEQSFF. The DNA for the CDR3 is TGTGCCAGCAGCTTTTCTCAGGATGAGCAGTCGTTCTTC.